The T cell receptor (beta chain) described here comes from a study of beta chain features in type 1 diabetes (dated by TCRdb to between 2017 and 2018). The study in broad terms: Mean age, gender distribution, total cell number and subset yield were not different between patients and healthy donors. A total of some 100,000,000 sorted cells were examined across all samples, and a strong correlation was observed between cell number per subset and RNA yield. In the study, TCRB repertoires of sorted circulating CD4+ T cell subsets from recently diagnosed type 1 diabetes patients were compared with those of matched healthy donors. Whereas all 30 or so donors provided naive and central memory subsets, regulatory and stem cell-like memory subsets were isolated from just 8 patients and roughly eight healthy donors. Results and caveats for the whole study, not just this receptor: In all four CD4+ subsets, TCRB CDR3 length was moderately but significantly shorter in type 1 diabetes patients. Only small numbers of individuals were included in the HLA sub-analyses, which left unresolved whether HLA type had any influence on TCRB rearrangement. Patients with type 1 diabetes made fewer insertions and deleted more nucleotides at VDJ recombination sites, implying thymic rearrangement abnormalities. Naive, central memory and regulatory TCRB repertoires appeared to be more similar among patients than among healthy donors. Shorter templates might be favored by PCR, yet because patient and control samples were amplified and corrected together, any such skew would affect both groups equally. Sequencing cDNA rather than genomic DNA could over-represent highly expressing activated cells, although activation and CD3 levels did not differ between groups.

The High Capacity cDNA Reverse Transcription Kit was used to reverse transcribe all of the isolated RNA, meaning that expressed TCRB transcripts were what got sequenced. Deep immunoSEQ sequencing was performed on naive, central memory and regulatory T cell samples, with an average of roughly 3.6 million total reads per sample. After sorted cells were lysed in RLT buffer, RNA was extracted with DNase-treated RNeasy Micro or Mini kits, with the choice depending on cell number. To prevent cross-contamination, every cell subset was processed on its own, while patient and healthy donor samples were processed together. The immunoSEQ multiplex PCR was used to amplify TCRB sequences from cDNA, yielding 87-bp fragments that span the CDR3 region. Amplicons were sequenced on the Illumina HiSeq platform. In the paper's pipeline: Synthetic template baselines were used to correct PCR bias computationally, reads within Hamming distance 2 were collapsed, and singletons that could not be merged were discarded. Reads were aligned to IMGT to assign V, D and J genes, CDR3 length, and insertions or deletions at six rearrangement sites. Within each subset, clonotype counts were normalized to sorted cell number, and only after that were true diversity and Gini coefficients computed with the tcR R package. The overlap coefficient, calculated on TCRB nucleotide sequences, was used to quantify repertoire sharing. Out-of-frame TCRB sequences from naive cells were analyzed to stand in for the pre-selection repertoire. As stored in TCRdb, this immuneACCESS dataset retains in-frame rearrangements with V and J assigned. A fraction of the clones does not appear; measured against another copy, unresolved V genes explain less than half of the discrepancy, and the remainder lacks a known reason. That table furnishes V, J and clone size, whereas the DNA furnished D and trimming. This sample is represented by hundreds of thousands of clones; about a sixth of them were singletons. The leading ten clones occupy 0.02% to 0.03% of the sample.

Each donor gave one peripheral blood draw, approximately 110 mL on average, collected into heparinised tubes. Using a panel that included CD45RO, CCR7, CD25, CD127, CD95 and CD27, naive, central memory, regulatory and stem cell-like memory CD4+ T cells were sorted on a BD FACSAria II. Every sorted population had a purity above 95%. Right away, PBMCs were isolated by Lymphoprep density gradient centrifugation and were stained directly, with no culture step. So that batch effects would be minimized, each experiment stained and sorted samples in pairs, pairing one healthy donor with one patient. Points on this clone: The target of this receptor is not known. Within one base of it there is no much larger clone, and no base qualities were kept.

There are 13 amino acids in the CDR3, from cysteine to phenylalanine inclusive. Only CDR3 DNA is held: 39 bases, read in frame from base 1. CDR1 SNHLY and CDR2 FYNNEI were looked up in the germline V gene. At the junction V is shortened by 2 bases and J by 4 bases, with 8 bases in between. Specimen: naive CD4+ T cells from blood. Sample cell subset or site, as interpreted from the label and publication: true naive CD4+ T cells. This receptor chain uses TRBV2 and TRBJ1-2; the D gene is unclear. The origin of this receptor is a woman between 18 and 29 years old in good health. The sequenced DNA is TGTGCCAGCAGTGAACTAGGAGGCTATGGCTACACCTTC. Its amino acids are CASSELGGYGYTF.